This T cell receptor (beta chain) was profiled in a study of technical replicates of blood from several donors. Germline CDR1 and CDR2: MDHEN and SYDVKM. V lost 0 bases to trimming and J lost 0 bases, with 28 bases between them. This CDR3 has 22 residues. Sequenced by immunoSEQ multiplex PCR; TCRdb stores in-frame clones only, minus some. The table includes 70,000 to 80,000 clones, roughly 91% detected once. The chain uses TRBV28 and TRBJ2-3, with a weak D call TRBD2 (8 bases). This sequence was found in a human donor in good health. Some clones in this sample may be carry-over from other donors' samples. The sequenced sample was T cells isolated from PBMCs. In DNA, the CDR3 is TGTGCCAGCAGTTTATGGAGAGGACAGGATCCGGGAGGGCCTTCTAGCACAGATACGCAGTATTTT. This codes for CASSLWRGQDPGGPSSTDTQYF.